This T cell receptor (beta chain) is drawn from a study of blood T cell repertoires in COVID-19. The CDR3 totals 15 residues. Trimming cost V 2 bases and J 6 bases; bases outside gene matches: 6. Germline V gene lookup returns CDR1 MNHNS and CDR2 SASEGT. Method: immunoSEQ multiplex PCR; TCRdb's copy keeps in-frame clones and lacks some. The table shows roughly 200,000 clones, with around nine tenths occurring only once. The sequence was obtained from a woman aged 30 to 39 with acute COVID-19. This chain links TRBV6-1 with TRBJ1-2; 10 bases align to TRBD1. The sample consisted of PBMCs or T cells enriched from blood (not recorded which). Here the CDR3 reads CASSEMGQGSDGYTF. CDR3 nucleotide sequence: TGTGCCAGCAGTGAAATGGGACAGGGGTCAGATGGCTACACCTTC.